The subject of this entry is one T cell receptor (beta chain). Antigen specificity is unknown. Assay: immunoSEQ multiplex PCR; the TCRdb copy retains only in-frame clones and omits some. The table has hundreds of thousands of clones, more than 75% seen once. The data belong to a study of cytomegalovirus exposure and HLA in healthy donors. Study-wide points: Reportedly, cytomegalovirus status was diagnosed with high sensitivity and specificity.

The CDR3 consists of 15 residues. The V end was cut by 2 bases, the J end by 3 bases, with 10 bases between. Germline CDR1 is ENHRY and CDR2 is SYGVKD. V and J are TRBV10-3 and TRBJ1-4; a possible D gene is TRBD1 (5 bases). The sample was PBMCs. The sequence came from a woman aged 18-29 years in good health and CMV-seronegative. CDR3: CAISERDFPNEKLFF. CDR3 in DNA: TGTGCCATCAGTGAGCGGGACTTCCCTAATGAAAAACTGTTTTTT.